This T cell receptor (beta chain) stems from a study of T cells in Graves' hyperthyroidism and ophthalmopathy. The CDR3 totals 14 residues. The ends were cut back, 3 bases at V and 0 bases at J, with 6 bases in the middle. The investigators amplified TCR beta CDR3 regions from RNA transcripts. TCR CDR3 underwent first-round RT-PCR with the HTBI primer set. TCRdb analysed the multiplex PCR reads with MiXCR anew, one entry per CDR3 protein. The sample yields about 400,000 distinct CDR3 sequences, 14% to 15% seen once. This clonotype was detected only a few times. The sample comprised blood. The V call is TRBV12-3 or TRBV12-4, the J call TRBJ1-3; D call uncertain. This clonotype originated in a woman aged 30 to 39 with Graves' hyperthyroidism. The CDR3: CASSFVSSGNTIYF. The CDR3 nucleotides are TGTGCCAGCAGTTTTGTGTCCTCTGGAAACACCATATATTTT.